These T cell receptor beta chains were read from a single sample in a study of early T cells in non-severe SARS-CoV-2 infection. TCRdb reprocessed the 5' RACE reads via MiXCR and lists one record per CDR3 protein. The top ten hold 6.5% to 8% of the sample, which has roughly 110,000 distinct CDR3 sequences, around 10% seen once. The source material was whole blood. These receptors were collected from an adult who was a healthcare worker with PCR-confirmed SARS-CoV-2 infection or an uninfected control (not recorded which). CDR3s include the opening cysteine and the closing phenylalanine or tryptophan. The D gene is left open where the match is weak. A row's size may be missing; if present it is once, few, many or a size class.

v_call,clone_size,d_call,j_call,cdr3_nt,cdr3_aa
TRBV7-9,-,-,TRBJ2-7,TGTGCCAGCAGCCCGTATGGGGGCTTC,CASSPYGGF
TRBV15,many,-,TRBJ2-2,TGTGCCACCAGCAGAGATGTCGGAGGCCGGGGAACCGGGGAGCTGTTTTTT,CATSRDVGGRGTGELFF
TRBV6-2/TRBV6-3,-,TRBD1,TRBJ2-7,TGTGCCAGCAGCGCTCAAGGGACAGGTCGGCACGAGCAGTACTTC,CASSAQGTGRHEQYF
TRBV4-2,many,TRBD1,TRBJ1-4,TGTGCCAGCAGCCAAGAGTTGGACAGGAGTTTTTACGGACTGTTTTTT,CASSQELDRSFYGLFF
TRBV28,many,-,TRBJ1-2,TGTGCCAGCAGTTTAGCAGGGGCCGGCTATGGCTACACCTTC,CASSLAGAGYGYTF
TRBV12-3/TRBV12-4,many,-,TRBJ2-5,TGTGCCAGCAGTTTGGGGGTAGCCCTAGAGACCCAGTACTTC,CASSLGVALETQYF
TRBV5-1,few,-,TRBJ2-7,TGCGCCAGCAGCTTCCGGGCATCCTACGAGCAGTACTTC,CASSFRASYEQYF
TRBV5-5,many,-,TRBJ1-3,TGTGCCAGCAGTATAACTGACTCTGGAAACACCATATATTTT,CASSITDSGNTIYF
TRBV7-8,few,-,TRBJ2-7,TGTGCCAGCAGCCCCCGGGTCTCCCGGGAGTCCTACGAGCAGTACTTC,CASSPRVSRESYEQYF
TRBV7-2,few,-,TRBJ2-2,TGTGCCAGCAGCTTAGACGTCGCAGGGGGGAGGGAGCTGTTTTTT,CASSLDVAGGRELFF
TRBV7-9,few,-,TRBJ2-5,TGTGCCAGCAGCCCACTGGGGAGCGGAGAGACCCAGTACTTC,CASSPLGSGETQYF
TRBV28,few,TRBD1,TRBJ1-5,TGTGCCAGTAGAGGAGGGGGCAGGAGTCAGCCCCAGCATTTT,CASRGGGRSQPQHF
TRBV12-3/TRBV12-4,many,-,TRBJ2-7,TGTGCCAGCAGTTTGGGGGACCCCAGCTACGAGCAGTACTTC,CASSLGDPSYEQYF
TRBV11-2,-,-,TRBJ2-5,TGTGCCAGCAGCTTAGAGGGGGGGCGGCGGACCCAGTACTTC,CASSLEGGRRTQYF
TRBV6-5,few,-,TRBJ1-1,TGTGCCAGCAGTTATCGGAGAAACACTGAAGCTTTCTTT,CASSYRRNTEAFF
TRBV7-8,many,-,TRBJ2-7,TGTGCCAGCAGCCCAGAGTCCACCGAGCAGTACTTC,CASSPESTEQYF
TRBV30,many,-,TRBJ1-1,TGTGCCTGGAGCACCAACACTGAAGCTTTCTTT,CAWSTNTEAFF
TRBV28,many,TRBD1,TRBJ2-7,TGTGCCAGCAGTTTATTCGGGACAGGGTCCGAGCAGTACTTC,CASSLFGTGSEQYF
TRBV5-6,few,TRBD1,TRBJ2-1,TGTGCCAGCAGCTCTGCGGGACAGGTGGAGCAGTTCTTC,CASSSAGQVEQFF
TRBV12-3/TRBV12-4,many,-,TRBJ2-2,TGTGCCAGCATAGGTCAAAACACCGGGGAGCTGTTTTTT,CASIGQNTGELFF
TRBV6-5,many,-,TRBJ1-1,TGTGCCAGCAATCAGAATTTGAGAACTGAAGCTTTCTTT,CASNQNLRTEAFF
TRBV25-1,-,-,TRBJ1-1,TGTGCCAGCAGTGAATCCGAGTACACTGAAGCTTTCTTT,CASSESEYTEAFF
TRBV15,-,TRBD1,TRBJ2-7,TGTGCCACCAGCAGGGACACAGGGGGCCCTTACGAGCAGTACTTC,CATSRDTGGPYEQYF
TRBV12-3/TRBV12-4,-,-,TRBJ1-1,TGTGCCAGCGCTTGGGGGTGGGACGCTGAAGCTTTCTTT,CASAWGWDAEAFF
TRBV19,few,TRBD2,TRBJ2-7,TGTGCCAGTAGCCAGCTAGCGGGAGTCCCCGAGCAGTACTTC,CASSQLAGVPEQYF
TRBV6-5,many,-,TRBJ1-1,TGTGCCAGCAATGTAAACCGGGACACGAACACTGAAGCTTTCTTT,CASNVNRDTNTEAFF
TRBV2,many,-,TRBJ2-5,TGTGCCAGCAGGCCGGGACTTTCAGAGACCCAGTACTTC,CASRPGLSETQYF
TRBV9,-,-,TRBJ1-1,TGTGCCAGCAGCGCCGGGGGCAGGGAGGGAACTGAAGCTTTCTTT,CASSAGGREGTEAFF
TRBV28,many,-,TRBJ2-5,TGTGCCAGCAGTTTACTATCCCAAGAGACCCAGTACTTC,CASSLLSQETQYF
TRBV20-1,-,-,TRBJ2-1,TGCAGTGCTAGGGGAGCGGGCGTCAACAATGAGCAGTTCTTC,CSARGAGVNNEQFF
TRBV28,few,-,TRBJ2-6,TGTGCCACCGATGACTTGGACGGCCTCAATGGGGCCAACGTCCTGACTTTC,CATDDLDGLNGANVLTF
TRBV4-1,-,TRBD1,TRBJ2-5,TGCGCCAGCAGCCGGGCGGGACAGGGGGGTCGGGAGACCCAGTACTTC,CASSRAGQGGRETQYF
TRBV5-1,few,-,TRBJ2-3,TGCGCCAGCAGCTTGTCCCCAGATGTCACAGATACGCAGTATTTT,CASSLSPDVTDTQYF
TRBV5-4,many,TRBD2,TRBJ2-1,TGTGCCAGCAGCTTGGGTCCGGGAGGGTCCTACAATGAGCAGTTCTTC,CASSLGPGGSYNEQFF
TRBV11-2,few,-,TRBJ2-7,TGTGCCAGCAGCTTGCCACCTGACTACGAGCAGTACTTC,CASSLPPDYEQYF
TRBV11-2,-,-,TRBJ2-2,TGTGCCAGCAGCACCTATCGGGGGACTCGCACCGGGGAGCTGTTTTTT,CASSTYRGTRTGELFF
TRBV10-3,-,-,TRBJ2-7,TGTGCCACCCTCCGGGACACAAACTCCTACGAGCAGTACTTC,CATLRDTNSYEQYF
TRBV20-1,few,-,TRBJ2-3,TGCAGTGCCAAGAGAACAGGGTCCCTCTCAGATACGCAGTATTTT,CSAKRTGSLSDTQYF
TRBV18,many,-,TRBJ2-3,TGTGCCAGCTCACCCGGACGTATTCACACAGATACGCAGTATTTT,CASSPGRIHTDTQYF
TRBV12-3/TRBV12-4,-,TRBD1,TRBJ1-5,TGTGCCAGCAGCCTTGTGCCAGGGGGAACTCAGCCCCAGCATTTT,CASSLVPGGTQPQHF
TRBV4-1,many,-,TRBJ1-2,TGCGCCAGCAGCCAAGTAGGCAGGGGCTACACCTTC,CASSQVGRGYTF
TRBV6-6,many,-,TRBJ1-4,TGTGCCGGATCCCGGGACGCTAAGGATGAAAAACTGTTTTTT,CAGSRDAKDEKLFF
TRBV7-6,many,TRBD2,TRBJ2-3,TGTGCCAGCAGCGAAGGTAGCGGGAGAATGGGGGATACGCAGTATTTT,CASSEGSGRMGDTQYF
TRBV12-3/TRBV12-4,few,-,TRBJ2-2,TGTGCCAGCAGTGTGGATAGGGGAATGGGGGAGCTGTTTTTT,CASSVDRGMGELFF
TRBV20-1,-,TRBD2,TRBJ2-3,TGCAGTGCTAGAGATATGCAGTCAAGACTAGCGGGCTACACAGATACGCAGTATTTT,CSARDMQSRLAGYTDTQYF
TRBV28,-,-,TRBJ2-7,TGTGCCAGCAGTTTTTCCAGTAACTACGAGCAGTACTTC,CASSFSSNYEQYF
TRBV15,many,-,TRBJ1-3,TGTGCCACCAGCAGAGATGGGAAGCTACTCTCTGAAAACACCATATATTTT,CATSRDGKLLSENTIYF
TRBV20-1,-,-,TRBJ1-5,TGCAGTGCTTACCTGGACCGAAGCAATCAGCCCCAGCATTTT,CSAYLDRSNQPQHF
TRBV7-2,few,-,TRBJ2-2,TGTGCCAGCAGCTTAGTGGGGTTAGAGGGAGGATGGACCGGGGAGCTGTTTTTT,CASSLVGLEGGWTGELFF
TRBV12-3/TRBV12-4,-,TRBD1,TRBJ2-7,TGTGCCAGCAGTTTTCGGACAGGGCCCTACGAGCAGTACTTC,CASSFRTGPYEQYF
TRBV20-1,many,-,TRBJ1-5,TGCAGTGCTAGACCTGGGGCTAATCAGCCCCAGCATTTT,CSARPGANQPQHF